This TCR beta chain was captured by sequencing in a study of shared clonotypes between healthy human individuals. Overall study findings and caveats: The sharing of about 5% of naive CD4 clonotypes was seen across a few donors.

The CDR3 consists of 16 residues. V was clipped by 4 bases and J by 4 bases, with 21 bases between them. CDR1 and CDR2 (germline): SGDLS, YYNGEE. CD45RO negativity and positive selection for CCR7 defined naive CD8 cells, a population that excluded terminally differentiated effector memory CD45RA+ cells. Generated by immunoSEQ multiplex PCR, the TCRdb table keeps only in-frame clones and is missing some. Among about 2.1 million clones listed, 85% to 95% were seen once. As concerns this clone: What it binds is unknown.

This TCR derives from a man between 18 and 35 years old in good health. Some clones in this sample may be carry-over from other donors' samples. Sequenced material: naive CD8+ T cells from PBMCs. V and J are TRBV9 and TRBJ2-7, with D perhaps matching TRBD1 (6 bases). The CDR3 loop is CASSPKLGTTRYEQYF. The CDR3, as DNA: TGTGCCAGCAGCCCAAAATTAGGGACAACTAGGTACGAGCAGTACTTC.